The 19 T cell receptor beta chains below were found in one sample sequenced in a study of beta chain features in type 1 diabetes. No cognate antigen is known for these TCRs. Expressed TCRB transcripts got sequenced, as all isolated RNA was reverse transcribed. The data were produced by immunoSEQ multiplex PCR, yet TCRdb's version contains in-frame clones alone and is incomplete. Found here are 25,000 to 30,000 clones, less than 65% of them singletons; the top ten hold around 2.5%. Study-level findings and limits: Type 1 diabetes patients had moderately but significantly shorter TCRB CDR3s in all four CD4+ subsets.

Sequenced: Tregs from blood. These TCRs come from a woman between 25 and 40 years old with type 1 diabetes.

The V call is TRBV9, the J call TRBJ2-7; 13 bases fit TRBD2. CDR1 and CDR2 (germline): SGDLS, YYNGEE. This CDR3 has 17 amino acids. With 2 bases clipped from V and 2 bases from J, the junction kept 7 bases outside the gene matches. In nucleotides, the CDR3 is TGTGCCAGCAGCGTCGGACTAGCGGGAGATGGCCCCTACGAGCAGTACTTC. Residues: CASSVGLAGDGPYEQYF.

The chain couples TRBV6-5 to TRBJ2-3; TRBD2 matches at 8 bases. The CDR3 consists of 15 residues. V shed 0 bases, J shed 5 bases, and the junction held 4 bases outside the gene matches. Germline V lookup: CDR1 MNHEY, CDR2 SVGAGI. The CDR3 spells CASSYSPGTRDTQYF. Here the CDR3 DNA reads TGTGCCAGCAGTTACTCCCCCGGGACTAGAGATACGCAGTATTTT.

This clone has a single count. The V call is TRBV7-3, the J call TRBJ2-5, with 8 bases that match TRBD2. The J segment lost 1 base and the V segment lost 2 bases, leaving 3 bases of the junction unmatched. The CDR3 spans 15 residues. Germline lookup yields CDR1 SGHTA and CDR2 FQGTGA. CDR3 coding DNA: TGTGCCAGCAGCTTACTAGCGGGCCCCCAAGAGACCCAGTACTTC. Protein sequence: CASSLLAGPQETQYF.

The rearrangement uses TRBV6-6 and TRBJ1-5; the D gene is possibly TRBD1 (6 bases). V gave up 4 bases and J gave up 6 bases, with 13 bases separating them. The CDR3 has 14 residues. Per germline, CDR1 MNHNY and CDR2 SVGAGI (reference sequence). In DNA form, the CDR3 reads TGTGCCAGCAGTTTAACAGGGTTCGGTCAGCCCCAGCATTTT. As protein: CASSLTGFGQPQHF.

This chain connects TRBV27 to TRBJ2-6; the match to TRBD1 covers 9 bases. Trimming removed 6 bases from V and 2 bases from J; junction bases left unmatched: 2. Germline V gene data show CDR1 as MNHEY and CDR2 as SMNVEV (reference sequence). The CDR3 is 15 amino acids. The CDR3 DNA reads TGTGCCAGCAGGGACAGGGGTGCTGGGGCCAACGTCCTGACTTTC. It translates to CASRDRGAGANVLTF.

The CDR3 nucleotides read TGTGCCAGCAGCTTCCTAGCGGGAAGCGGTAAGGTAGTGCAGTTCTTC. It translates to CASSFLAGSGKVVQFF. This chain links TRBV7-9 with TRBJ2-1; 9 nucleotides line up with TRBD2. There are 16 residues in the CDR3. Losses at the gene ends were 3 bases for V and 12 bases for J; bases not matched to a gene: 15. CDR1 is SEHNR and CDR2 is FQNEAQ in the germline V gene (reference sequence).

This clone was seen only a few times. V and J are TRBV27 and TRBJ1-2; 7 positions agree with TRBD1. With 5 bases clipped from V and 3 bases from J, the junction kept 6 bases outside the gene matches. Germline CDR1 MNHEY, CDR2 SMNVEV (reference sequence). The CDR3 is 14 residues long. The CDR3: CASSRDRYDYGYTF. The CDR3 DNA reads as TGTGCCAGCAGTAGGGACAGATATGACTATGGCTACACCTTC.

This chain links TRBV4-2 with TRBJ2-1; TRBD1 matches at 9 bases. V dropped 1 base and J dropped 5; count of bases not matched to a gene: 3. Germline CDR1 and CDR2: LGHNA and YNFKEQ. There are 15 residues in the CDR3. For the CDR3, the DNA is TGTGCCAGCAGCCAAGGACAGGGGGAGAACAATGAGCAGTTCTTC. Amino acids: CASSQGQGENNEQFF.

Here the CDR3 DNA reads TGTGCCACCAGCAGACACCAGGGGGATGGCTACACCTTC. This encodes CATSRHQGDGYTF. The chain employs TRBV15 and TRBJ1-2; 7 positions match TRBD1. V was pared by 2 bases and J by 6 bases, with 3 bases of the junction left unmatched. Germline CDR1 LNHNV, CDR2 YYDKDF (reference sequence). The CDR3 contains 13 residues.

In DNA, the CDR3 is TGTGCCACCAGCAGAGCGACCGGGACTCCACGGCACGAGCAGTACTTC. It translates to CATSRATGTPRHEQYF. V usage is TRBV15 and J usage is TRBJ2-7, with D tentatively TRBD2 (6 bases). CDR3 length equals 16 residues. V was clipped by 1 base and J by 5 bases, with 18 bases between them. Germline CDR1 is LNHNV and CDR2 is YYDKDF (reference sequence).

In its sample, this clone was seen a few times. The gene calls are TRBV10-3 and TRBJ1-2; D unresolved. CDR3 length equals 14 residues. The ends were cut back, 2 bases at V and 7 bases at J, with 14 bases in the middle. Germline V gene lookup returns CDR1 ENHRY and CDR2 SYGVKD. The CDR3 coding sequence is TGTGCCATCAGTGAGGAAGACACCAGTTTTGGCTACACCTTC. Amino acids: CAISEEDTSFGYTF.

J is TRBJ2-3 and V is TRBV28, with a weak D call TRBD2 (5 bases). V lost 7 bases to trimming and J lost 1 base, with 12 bases between them. From germline, CDR1 is MDHEN and CDR2 SYDVKM. The CDR3 is 14 residues long. The CDR3 DNA reads TGTGCCAGCACCCTAGCCTGGGGCACAGATACGCAGTATTTT. It specifies CASTLAWGTDTQYF.

This clone was observed a handful of times. The chain combines TRBV28 with TRBJ2-1; 8 positions agree with TRBD1. Germline V gene data show CDR1 as MDHEN and CDR2 as SYDVKM. V lost 0 bases and J lost 5; bases outside the gene matches: 6. The CDR3 sequence is 16 residues long. Written as DNA, the CDR3 is TGTGCCAGCAGTTTATGGGTGACAGGGGTCGACAATGAGCAGTTCTTC. Its translation: CASSLWVTGVDNEQFF.

A remark on this clone: One end of the junction varies from germline; a read error may be responsible. The chain recombines TRBV7-7 with TRBJ1-5; D unclear. This CDR3 comprises 13 residues. Per germline, CDR1 SSHAT and CDR2 FNYEAQ (reference sequence). The CDR3 loop is CASSLTVNQPQHF. CDR3 DNA sequence: TGTGCTAGCAGCTTAACGGTCAATCAGCCCCAGCATTTT.

The chain combines TRBV10-3 with TRBJ2-7; 7 bases line up with TRBD1. Germline V lookup: CDR1 ENHRY, CDR2 SYGVKD. V dropped 6 bases and J dropped 0; count of bases not matched to a gene: 2. The length of the CDR3 is 13 residues. As DNA, the CDR3 is TGTGCCATCAGGGGACAGCTCTCCTACGAGCAGTACTTC. Encoded protein: CAIRGQLSYEQYF.

This chain uses TRBV7-3 with TRBJ2-3; 11 bases are shared with TRBD2. There are 16 residues in the CDR3. J gave up 3 bases and V 2 bases, and 4 bases lay outside the gene matches. The germline gives CDR1 SGHTA, CDR2 FQGTGA. The CDR3 DNA sequence: TGTGCCAGCAGCTTACAAAGACTAGCGGGGACAGATACGCAGTATTTT. The encoded protein is CASSLQRLAGTDTQYF.

This chain connects TRBV7-9 to TRBJ2-6; possibly TRBD1 for D (5 bases). The V gene lost 2 bases and the J gene lost 4 bases, with 18 bases spanning the gap. This CDR3 is 18 amino acids long. Germline V lookup: CDR1 SEHNR, CDR2 FQNEAQ (reference sequence). The CDR3 region is CASSLYTGRSYGANVLTF. For the CDR3, the DNA is TGTGCCAGCAGCTTATATACAGGCCGCTCGTACGGGGCCAACGTCCTGACTTTC.

The V and J genes are TRBV5-1 and TRBJ2-3; a weak D match, TRBD2 (6 bases). Trimming took off 4 bases at V and 6 bases at J, with 12 bases between the two ends. Per the germline V gene, CDR1 is SGHRS and CDR2 is YFSETQ. This CDR3 spans 13 amino acids. CDR3 coding DNA: TGCGCCAGCAGCGCGACTAGTGGGGATACGCAGTATTTT. Translation gives CASSATSGDTQYF.

The chain joins TRBV30 to TRBJ2-5; no firm D call. The germline CDR1 and CDR2 sequences are GTSNPN and SVGIG (reference sequence). This CDR3 is 12 amino acids long. V was pared by 4 bases and J by 0 bases, with 6 bases between. The CDR3 spells CAWKRYQETQYF. The CDR3 DNA reads as TGTGCCTGGAAGCGTTACCAAGAGACCCAGTACTTC.